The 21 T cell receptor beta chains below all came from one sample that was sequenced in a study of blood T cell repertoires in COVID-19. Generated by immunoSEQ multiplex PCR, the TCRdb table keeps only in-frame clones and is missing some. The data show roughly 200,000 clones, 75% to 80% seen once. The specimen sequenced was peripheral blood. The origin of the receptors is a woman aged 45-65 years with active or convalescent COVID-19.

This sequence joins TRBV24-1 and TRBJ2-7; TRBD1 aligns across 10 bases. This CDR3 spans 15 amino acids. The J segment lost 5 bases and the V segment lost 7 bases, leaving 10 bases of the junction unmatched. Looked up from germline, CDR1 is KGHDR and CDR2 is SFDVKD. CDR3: CATSARDRGRHEQYF. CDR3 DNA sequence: TGTGCCACCAGCGCCCGGGACAGGGGTAGACACGAGCAGTACTTC.

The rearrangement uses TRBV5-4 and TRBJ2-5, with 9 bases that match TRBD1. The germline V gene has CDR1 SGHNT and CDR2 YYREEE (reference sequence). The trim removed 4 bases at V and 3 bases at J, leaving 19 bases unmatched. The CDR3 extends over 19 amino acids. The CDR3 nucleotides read TGTGCCAGCAGCCCTCAGGGGGGGAACAGGGGGCGACGTGAAGAGACCCAGTACTTC. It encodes CASSPQGGNRGRREETQYF.

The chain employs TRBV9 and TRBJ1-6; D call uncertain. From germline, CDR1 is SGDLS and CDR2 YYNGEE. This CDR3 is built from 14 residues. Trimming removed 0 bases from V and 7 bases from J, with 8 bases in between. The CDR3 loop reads CASSVVQPNSPLHF. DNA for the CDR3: TGTGCCAGCAGCGTAGTACAGCCGAATTCACCCCTCCACTTT.

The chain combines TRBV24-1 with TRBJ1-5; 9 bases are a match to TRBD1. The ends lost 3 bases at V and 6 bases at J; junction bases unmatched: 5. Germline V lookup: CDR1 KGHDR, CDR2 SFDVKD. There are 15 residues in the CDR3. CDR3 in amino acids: CATSDPGQGRQPQHF. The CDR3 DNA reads TGTGCCACCAGTGATCCTGGACAGGGGCGTCAGCCCCAGCATTTT.

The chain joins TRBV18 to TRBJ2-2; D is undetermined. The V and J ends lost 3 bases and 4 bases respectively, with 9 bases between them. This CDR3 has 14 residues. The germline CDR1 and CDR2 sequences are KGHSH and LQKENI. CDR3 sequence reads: CASSPTVITGELFF. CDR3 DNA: TGTGCCAGCTCACCCACAGTGATCACCGGGGAGCTGTTTTTT. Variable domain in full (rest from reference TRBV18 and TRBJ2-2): NAGVMQNPRHLVRRRGQEARLRCSPMKGHSHVYWYRQLPEEGLKFMVYLQKENIIDESGMPKERFSAEFPKEGPSILRIQQVVRGDSAAYFCASSPTVITGELFFGEGSRLTVL.

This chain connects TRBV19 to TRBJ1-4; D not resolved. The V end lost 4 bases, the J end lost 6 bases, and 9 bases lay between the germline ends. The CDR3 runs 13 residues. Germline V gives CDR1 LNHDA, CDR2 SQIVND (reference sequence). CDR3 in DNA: TGTGCCAGTAGTAATCTTGCGCATGAAAAACTGTTTTTT. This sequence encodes CASSNLAHEKLFF.

As DNA, the CDR3 is TGTGCCAGCAGTGAGAGCGGGGGCTCCTACAATGAGCAGTTCTTC. This encodes CASSESGGSYNEQFF. The rearrangement uses TRBV2 and TRBJ2-1, with 8 positions matching TRBD2. From germline, CDR1 is SNHLY and CDR2 FYNNEI. With 3 bases clipped from V and 0 bases from J, the junction kept 1 base outside the gene matches. The CDR3 length is 15 residues.

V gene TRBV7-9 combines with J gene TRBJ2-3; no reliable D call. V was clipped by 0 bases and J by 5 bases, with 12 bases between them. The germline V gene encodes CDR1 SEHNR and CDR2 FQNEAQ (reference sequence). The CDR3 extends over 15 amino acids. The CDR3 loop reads CASSLANTDVDTQYF. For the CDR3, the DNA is TGTGCCAGCAGCTTAGCGAACACAGACGTAGATACGCAGTATTTT. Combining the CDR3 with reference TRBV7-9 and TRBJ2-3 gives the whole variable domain DTGVSQNPRHKITKRGQNVTFRCDPISEHNRLYWYRQTLGQGPEFLTYFQNEAQLEKSRLLSDRFSAERPKGSFSTLEIQRTEQGDSAMYLCASSLANTDVDTQYFGPGTRLTVL.

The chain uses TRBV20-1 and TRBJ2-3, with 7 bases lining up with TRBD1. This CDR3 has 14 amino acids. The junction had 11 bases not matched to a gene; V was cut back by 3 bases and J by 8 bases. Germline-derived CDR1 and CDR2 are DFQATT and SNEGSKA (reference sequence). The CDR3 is CSASKVAAGGTQYF. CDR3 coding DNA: TGCAGTGCTAGTAAAGTGGCGGCAGGGGGTACGCAGTATTTT.

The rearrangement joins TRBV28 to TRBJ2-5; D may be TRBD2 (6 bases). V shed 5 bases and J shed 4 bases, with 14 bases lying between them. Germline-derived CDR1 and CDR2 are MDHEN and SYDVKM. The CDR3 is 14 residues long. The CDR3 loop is CASSPPLRGETQYF. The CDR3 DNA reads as TGTGCCAGCAGTCCTCCCCTGCGGGGAGAGACCCAGTACTTC.

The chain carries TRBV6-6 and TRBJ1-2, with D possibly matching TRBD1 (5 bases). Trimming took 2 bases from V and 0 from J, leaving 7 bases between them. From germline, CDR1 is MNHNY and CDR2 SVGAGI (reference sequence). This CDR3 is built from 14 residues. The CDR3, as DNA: TGTGCCAGCAGTTACGACAGCGCTAACTATGGCTACACCTTC. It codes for CASSYDSANYGYTF.

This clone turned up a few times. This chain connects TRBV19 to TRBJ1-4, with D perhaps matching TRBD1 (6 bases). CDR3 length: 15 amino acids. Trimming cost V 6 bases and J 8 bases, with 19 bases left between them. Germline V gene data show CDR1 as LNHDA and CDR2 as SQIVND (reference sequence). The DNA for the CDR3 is TGTGCCAGTAGCTCGGGGGGCACTGCGGGCGAAAAACTGTTTTTT. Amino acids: CASSSGGTAGEKLFF.

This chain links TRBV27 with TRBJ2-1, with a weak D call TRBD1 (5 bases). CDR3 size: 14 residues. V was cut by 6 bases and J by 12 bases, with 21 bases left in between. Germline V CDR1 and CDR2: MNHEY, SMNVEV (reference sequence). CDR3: CASRFLSRVSGQFF. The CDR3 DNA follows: TGTGCCAGCAGATTTTTATCCAGGGTGTCGGGGCAGTTCTTC.

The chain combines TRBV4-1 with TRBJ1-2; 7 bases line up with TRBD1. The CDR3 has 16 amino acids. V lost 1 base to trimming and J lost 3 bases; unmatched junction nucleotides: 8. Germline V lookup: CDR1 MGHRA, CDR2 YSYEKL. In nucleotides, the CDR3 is TGCGCCAGCAGCCAAGCCCAGGAGGGGGCGTACTATGGCTACACCTTC. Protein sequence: CASSQAQEGAYYGYTF.

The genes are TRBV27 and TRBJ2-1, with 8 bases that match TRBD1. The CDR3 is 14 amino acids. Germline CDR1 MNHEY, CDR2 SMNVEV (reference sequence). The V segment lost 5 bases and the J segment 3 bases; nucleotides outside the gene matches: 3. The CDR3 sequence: CASSDRGSYNEQFF. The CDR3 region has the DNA TGTGCCAGCAGTGACAGGGGAAGCTACAATGAGCAGTTCTTC.

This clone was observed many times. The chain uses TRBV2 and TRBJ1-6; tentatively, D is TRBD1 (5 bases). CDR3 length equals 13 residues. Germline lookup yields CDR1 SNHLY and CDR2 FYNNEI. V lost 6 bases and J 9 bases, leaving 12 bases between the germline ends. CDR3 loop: CASSREGVSPLHF. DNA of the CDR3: TGTGCCAGCAGCCGTGAAGGGGTTTCACCCCTCCACTTT.

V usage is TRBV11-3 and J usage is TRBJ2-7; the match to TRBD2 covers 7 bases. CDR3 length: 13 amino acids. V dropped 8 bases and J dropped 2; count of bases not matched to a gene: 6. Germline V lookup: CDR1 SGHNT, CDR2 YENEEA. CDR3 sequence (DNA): TGTGCCAGCGGCCGAGCGGGAACCTACGAGCAGTACTTC. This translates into CASGRAGTYEQYF.

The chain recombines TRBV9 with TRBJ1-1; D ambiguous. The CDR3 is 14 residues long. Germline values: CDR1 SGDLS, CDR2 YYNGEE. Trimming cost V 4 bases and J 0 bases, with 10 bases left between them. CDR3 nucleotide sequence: TGTGCCAGCAGCTTCCATCAGGTGAACACTGAAGCTTTCTTT. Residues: CASSFHQVNTEAFF.

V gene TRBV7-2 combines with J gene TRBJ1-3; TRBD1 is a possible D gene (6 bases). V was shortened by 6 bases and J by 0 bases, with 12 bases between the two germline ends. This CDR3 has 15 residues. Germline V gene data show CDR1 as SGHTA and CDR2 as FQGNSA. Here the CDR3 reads CASSSGVGSGNTIYF. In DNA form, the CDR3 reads TGTGCCAGCAGTTCAGGGGTCGGCTCTGGAAACACCATATATTTT.

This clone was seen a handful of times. This chain's CDR3 is CAWSQHRDGYTF. The CDR3 DNA is TGTGCCTGGAGTCAACACAGGGATGGCTACACCTTC. The chain has TRBV30 and TRBJ1-2; D is possibly TRBD1 (6 bases). The length of the CDR3 is 12 residues. V dropped 2 bases and J dropped 6 bases, with 10 bases sitting between them. Germline CDR1 GTSNPN, CDR2 SVGIG (reference sequence).

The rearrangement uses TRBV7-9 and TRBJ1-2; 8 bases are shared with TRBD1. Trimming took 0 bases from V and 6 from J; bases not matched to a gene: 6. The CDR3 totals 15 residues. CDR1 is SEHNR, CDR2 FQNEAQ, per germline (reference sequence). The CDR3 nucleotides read TGTGCCAGCAGCTTAGCGCTCAGGGGGCAAGATGGCTACACCTTC. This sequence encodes CASSLALRGQDGYTF.